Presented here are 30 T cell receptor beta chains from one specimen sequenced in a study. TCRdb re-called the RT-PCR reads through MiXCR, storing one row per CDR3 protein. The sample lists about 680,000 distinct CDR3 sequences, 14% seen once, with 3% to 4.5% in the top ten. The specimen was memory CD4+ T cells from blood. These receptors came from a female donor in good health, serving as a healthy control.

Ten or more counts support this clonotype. The DNA of the CDR3 is TGTGCCAGCAGTTACGGGGGGAGAACGCAGTATTTT. Amino acids: CASSYGGRTQYF. The rearrangement links TRBV6-5 to TRBJ2-3, with D perhaps matching TRBD2 (6 bases). With 2 bases removed from V and 9 bases from J, the gap between germline ends came to 9 bases. The V gene's germline CDR1 is MNHEY and CDR2 SVGAGI. This CDR3 region has 12 residues.

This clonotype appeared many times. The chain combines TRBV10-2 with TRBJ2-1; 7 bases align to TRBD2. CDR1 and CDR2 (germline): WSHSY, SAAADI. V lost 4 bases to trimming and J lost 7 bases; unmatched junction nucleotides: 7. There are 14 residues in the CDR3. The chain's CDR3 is CASSVAGVRNEQFF. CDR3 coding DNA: TGCGCCAGCAGTGTGGCGGGAGTAAGGAATGAGCAGTTCTTC.

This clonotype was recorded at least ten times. This CDR3 is CASSSRSANTEAFF. In DNA form, the CDR3 reads TGCGCCAGCAGCTCCCGGTCAGCGAACACTGAAGCTTTCTTT. The V and J genes are TRBV5-1 and TRBJ1-1, with unresolved D. Trimming cost V 3 bases and J 1 base, with 10 bases left between them. This CDR3 comprises 14 residues. Germline values: CDR1 SGHRS, CDR2 YFSETQ.

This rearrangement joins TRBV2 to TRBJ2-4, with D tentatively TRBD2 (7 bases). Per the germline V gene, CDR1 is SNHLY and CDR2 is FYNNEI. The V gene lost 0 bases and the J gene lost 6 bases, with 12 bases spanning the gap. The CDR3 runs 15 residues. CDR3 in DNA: TGTGCCAGCAGTGAAGCGCGGGGGCGCGGAAACATTCAGTACTTC. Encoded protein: CASSEARGRGNIQYF. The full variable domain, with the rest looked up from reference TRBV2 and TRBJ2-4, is EPEVTQTPSHQVTQMGQEVILRCVPISNHLYFYWYRQILGQKVEFLVSFYNNEISEKSEIFDDQFSVERPDGSNFTLKIRSTKLEDSAMYFCASSEARGRGNIQYFGAGTRLSVL.

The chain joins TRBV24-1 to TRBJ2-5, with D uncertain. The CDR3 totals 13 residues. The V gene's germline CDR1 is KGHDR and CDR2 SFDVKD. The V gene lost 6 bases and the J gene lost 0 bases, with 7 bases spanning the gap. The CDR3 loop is CATSRGHQETQYF. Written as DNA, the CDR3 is TGTGCCACCAGTCGCGGACACCAAGAGACCCAGTACTTC.

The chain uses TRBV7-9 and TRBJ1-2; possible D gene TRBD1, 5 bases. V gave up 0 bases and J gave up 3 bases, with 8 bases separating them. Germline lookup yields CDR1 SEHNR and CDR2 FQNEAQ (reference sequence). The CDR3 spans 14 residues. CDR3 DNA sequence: TGTGCCAGCAGCTTAGCAGGGGTTTACTATGGCTACACCTTC. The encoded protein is CASSLAGVYYGYTF.

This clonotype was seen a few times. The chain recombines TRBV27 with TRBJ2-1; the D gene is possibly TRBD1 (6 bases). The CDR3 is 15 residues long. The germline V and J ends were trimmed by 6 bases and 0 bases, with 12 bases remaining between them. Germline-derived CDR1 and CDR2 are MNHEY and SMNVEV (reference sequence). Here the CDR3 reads CASRADRSSYNEQFF. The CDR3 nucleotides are TGTGCCAGCAGGGCAGACAGGAGCTCCTACAATGAGCAGTTCTTC.

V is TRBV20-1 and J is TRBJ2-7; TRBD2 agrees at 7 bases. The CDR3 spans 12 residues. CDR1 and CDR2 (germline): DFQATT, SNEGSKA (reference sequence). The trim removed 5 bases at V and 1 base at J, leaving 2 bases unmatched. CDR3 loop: CSAGEGSYEQYF. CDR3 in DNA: TGCAGTGCTGGGGAGGGGTCCTACGAGCAGTACTTC.

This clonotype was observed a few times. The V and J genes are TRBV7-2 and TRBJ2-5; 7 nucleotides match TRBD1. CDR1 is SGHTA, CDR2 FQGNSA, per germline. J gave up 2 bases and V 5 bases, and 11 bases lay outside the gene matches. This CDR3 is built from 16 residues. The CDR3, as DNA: TGTGCCAGCAGCCCGACAGGGAGTGGAAGGCAAGAGACCCAGTACTTC. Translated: CASSPTGSGRQETQYF.

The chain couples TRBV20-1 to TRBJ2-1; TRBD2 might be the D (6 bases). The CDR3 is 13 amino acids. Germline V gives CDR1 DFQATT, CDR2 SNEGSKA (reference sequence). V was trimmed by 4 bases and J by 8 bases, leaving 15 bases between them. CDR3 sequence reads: CSAKPGDRDEQFF. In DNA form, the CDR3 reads TGCAGTGCTAAGCCGGGAGATCGAGATGAGCAGTTCTTC.

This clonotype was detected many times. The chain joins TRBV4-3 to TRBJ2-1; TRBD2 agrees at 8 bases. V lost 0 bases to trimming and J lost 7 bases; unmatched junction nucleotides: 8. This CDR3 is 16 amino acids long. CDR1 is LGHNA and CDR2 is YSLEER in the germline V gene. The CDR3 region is CASSQDKRREENEQFF. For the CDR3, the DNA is TGCGCCAGCAGCCAAGATAAGAGGCGGGAGGAGAATGAGCAGTTCTTC.

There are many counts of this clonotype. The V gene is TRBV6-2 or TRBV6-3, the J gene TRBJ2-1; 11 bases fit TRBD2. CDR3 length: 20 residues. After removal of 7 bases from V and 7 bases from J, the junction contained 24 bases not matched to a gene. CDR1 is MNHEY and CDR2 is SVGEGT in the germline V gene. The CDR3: CASTRRLSSGRAGNVNEQFF. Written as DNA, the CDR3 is TGTGCCAGCACCCGACGACTGAGTAGCGGGAGGGCCGGGAATGTTAATGAGCAGTTCTTC.

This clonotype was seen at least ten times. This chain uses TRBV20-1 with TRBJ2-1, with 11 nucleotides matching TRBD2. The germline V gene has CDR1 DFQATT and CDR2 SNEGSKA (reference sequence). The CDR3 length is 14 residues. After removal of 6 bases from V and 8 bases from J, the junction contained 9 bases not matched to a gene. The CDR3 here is CSAKGLAGGDEQFF. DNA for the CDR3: TGCAGTGCGAAAGGACTAGCGGGCGGGGATGAGCAGTTCTTC.

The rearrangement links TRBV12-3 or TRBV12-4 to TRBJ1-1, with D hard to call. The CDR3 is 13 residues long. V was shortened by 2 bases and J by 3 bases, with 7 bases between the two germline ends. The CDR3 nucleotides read TGTGCCAGCAGTTTACGGGTCCACACTGAAGCTTTCTTT. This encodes CASSLRVHTEAFF.

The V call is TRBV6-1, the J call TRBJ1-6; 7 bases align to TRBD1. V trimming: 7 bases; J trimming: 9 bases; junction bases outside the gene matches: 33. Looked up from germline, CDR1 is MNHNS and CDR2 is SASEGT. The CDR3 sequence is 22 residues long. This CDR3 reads CASIPAIGRGSTGGKKSSPLHF. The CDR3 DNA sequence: TGTGCCAGCATCCCAGCAATAGGCAGGGGGAGTACAGGAGGAAAAAAAAGTTCACCCCTCCACTTT.

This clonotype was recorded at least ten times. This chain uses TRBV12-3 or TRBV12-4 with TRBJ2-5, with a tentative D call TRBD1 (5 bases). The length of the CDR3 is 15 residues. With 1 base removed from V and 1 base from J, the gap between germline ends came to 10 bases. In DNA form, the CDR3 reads TGTGCCAGCAGTTTAGACCCCGACAGCCAAGAGACCCAGTACTTC. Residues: CASSLDPDSQETQYF.

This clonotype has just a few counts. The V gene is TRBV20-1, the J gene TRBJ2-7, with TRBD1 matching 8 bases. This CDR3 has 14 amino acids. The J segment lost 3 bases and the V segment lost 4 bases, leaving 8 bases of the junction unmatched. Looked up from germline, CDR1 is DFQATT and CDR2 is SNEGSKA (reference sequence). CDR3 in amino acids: CSATPGTGDYEQYF. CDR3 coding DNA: TGCAGTGCTACCCCCGGGACAGGTGACTACGAGCAGTACTTC.

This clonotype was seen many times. CDR3 sequence reads: CASSHPNNQETQYF. CDR3 in DNA: TGTGCCAGCAGCCACCCGAATAACCAAGAGACCCAGTACTTC. The J gene is TRBJ2-5, the V gene TRBV5-5; no clear D. CDR3 length equals 14 residues. Germline loops: CDR1 SGHKS, CDR2 YYEKEE (reference sequence). Between the trimmed V and J ends, which lost 4 bases and 0 bases, there was a span of 10 bases.

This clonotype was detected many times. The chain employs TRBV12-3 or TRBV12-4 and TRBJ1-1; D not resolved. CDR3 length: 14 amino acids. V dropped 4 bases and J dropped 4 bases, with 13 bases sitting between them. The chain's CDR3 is CASSSSNLGTEAFF. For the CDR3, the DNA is TGTGCCAGCAGTTCCTCAAACTTAGGCACTGAAGCTTTCTTT.

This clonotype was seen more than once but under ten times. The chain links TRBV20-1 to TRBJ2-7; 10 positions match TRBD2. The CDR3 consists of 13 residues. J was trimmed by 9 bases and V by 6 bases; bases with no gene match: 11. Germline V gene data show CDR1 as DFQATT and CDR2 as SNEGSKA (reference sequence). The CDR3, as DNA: TGCAGTGCCGGGGGACTAGCGAACACGGCGCAGTACTTC. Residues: CSAGGLANTAQYF.

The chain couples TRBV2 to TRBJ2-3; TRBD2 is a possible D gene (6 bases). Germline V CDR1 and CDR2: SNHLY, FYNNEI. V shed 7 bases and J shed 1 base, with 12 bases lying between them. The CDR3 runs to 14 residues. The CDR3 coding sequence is TGTGCCAGCACCGAAGCGGGCCGCACAGATACGCAGTATTTT. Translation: CASTEAGRTDTQYF.

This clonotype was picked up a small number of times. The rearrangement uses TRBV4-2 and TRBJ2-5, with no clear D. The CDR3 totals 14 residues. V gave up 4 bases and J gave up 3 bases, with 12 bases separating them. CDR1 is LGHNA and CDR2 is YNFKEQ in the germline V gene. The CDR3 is CASSPAEREETQYF. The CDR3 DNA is TGTGCCAGCAGCCCTGCAGAACGGGAAGAGACCCAGTACTTC.

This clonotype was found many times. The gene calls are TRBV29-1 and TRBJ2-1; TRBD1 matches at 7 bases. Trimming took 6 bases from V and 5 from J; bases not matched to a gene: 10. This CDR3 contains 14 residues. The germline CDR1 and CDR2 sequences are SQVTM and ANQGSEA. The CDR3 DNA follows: TGCAGCGTCGCGCCCCGGGACAGAAACAATGAGCAGTTCTTC. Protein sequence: CSVAPRDRNNEQFF.

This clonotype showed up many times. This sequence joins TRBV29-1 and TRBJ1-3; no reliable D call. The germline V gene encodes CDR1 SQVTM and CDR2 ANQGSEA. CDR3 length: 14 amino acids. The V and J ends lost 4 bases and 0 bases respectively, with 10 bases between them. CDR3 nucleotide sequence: TGCAGCGTTGGAAATTACAGCTCTGGAAACACCATATATTTT. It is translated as CSVGNYSSGNTIYF.

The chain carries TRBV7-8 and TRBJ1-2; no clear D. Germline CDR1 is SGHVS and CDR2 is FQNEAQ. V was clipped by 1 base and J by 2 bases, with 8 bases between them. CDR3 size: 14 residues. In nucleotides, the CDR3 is TGTGCCAGCAGCTTAGGAATACTCAACTATGGCTACACCTTC. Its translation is CASSLGILNYGYTF.

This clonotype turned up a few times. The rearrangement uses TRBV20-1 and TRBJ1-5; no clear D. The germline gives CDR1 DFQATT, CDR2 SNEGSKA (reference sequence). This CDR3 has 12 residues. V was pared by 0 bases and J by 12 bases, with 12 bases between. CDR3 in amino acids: CSAREAGFLQHF. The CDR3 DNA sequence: TGCAGTGCTAGAGAAGCGGGGTTTCTCCAGCATTTT.

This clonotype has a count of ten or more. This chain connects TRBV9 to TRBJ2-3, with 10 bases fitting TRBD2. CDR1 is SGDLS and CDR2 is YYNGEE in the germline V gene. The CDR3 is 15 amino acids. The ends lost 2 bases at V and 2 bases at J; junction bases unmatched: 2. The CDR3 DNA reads TGTGCCAGCAGCGTTCTAGCGGGGGACACAGATACGCAGTATTTT. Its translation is CASSVLAGDTDTQYF.

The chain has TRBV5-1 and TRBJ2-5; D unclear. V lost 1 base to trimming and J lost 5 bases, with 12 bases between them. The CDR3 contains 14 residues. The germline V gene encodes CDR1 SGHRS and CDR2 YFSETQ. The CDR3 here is CASSLYGNSETQYF. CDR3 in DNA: TGCGCCAGCAGCTTGTATGGCAACTCTGAGACCCAGTACTTC.

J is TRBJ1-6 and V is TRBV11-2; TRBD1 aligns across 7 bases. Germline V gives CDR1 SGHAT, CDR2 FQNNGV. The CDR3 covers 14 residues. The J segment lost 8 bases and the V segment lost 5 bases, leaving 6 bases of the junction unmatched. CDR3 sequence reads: CASSIPGTDSPLHF. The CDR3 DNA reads TGTGCCAGCAGCATACCCGGGACAGATTCACCCCTCCACTTT.

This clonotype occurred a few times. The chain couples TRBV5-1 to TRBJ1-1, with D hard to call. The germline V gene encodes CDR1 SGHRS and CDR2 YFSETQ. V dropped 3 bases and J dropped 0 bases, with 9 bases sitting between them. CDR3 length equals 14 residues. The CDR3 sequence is CASSSNTMNTEAFF. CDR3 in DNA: TGCGCCAGCAGCTCAAACACCATGAACACTGAAGCTTTCTTT. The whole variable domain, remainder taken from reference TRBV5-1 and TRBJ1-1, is KAGVTQTPRYLIKTRGQQVTLSCSPISGHRSVSWYQQTPGQGLQFLFEYFSETQRNKGNFPGRFSGRQFSNSRSEMNVSTLELGDSALYLCASSSNTMNTEAFFGQGTRLTVV.